These 23 T cell receptor beta chains came from one sample sequenced in a study of blood T cell repertoires in COVID-19. Clones were read by immunoSEQ multiplex PCR, and TCRdb kept only the in-frame ones, dropping some. Of approximately 100,000 clones in the sample, around nine tenths are singletons; the top ten hold approximately 17%. Material for sequencing was peripheral blood. These receptors all stem from a woman aged 80 or over in a cohort sampled during active COVID-19.

The rearrangement uses TRBV9 and TRBJ1-5; 8 bases map to TRBD1. Germline CDR1 reads SGDLS; CDR2 reads YYNGEE. The CDR3 contains 14 residues. With V trimmed by 4 bases and J by 10 bases, 10 bases remained unmatched. The CDR3 sequence: CASSPSTGETPQHF. The CDR3 DNA sequence: TGTGCCAGCAGCCCCTCGACAGGGGAAACCCCCCAGCATTTT.

V and J are TRBV6-5 and TRBJ1-4; 9 nucleotides line up with TRBD1. The CDR3 runs to 15 residues. Germline assignment: CDR1 MNHEY and CDR2 SVGAGI. J gave up 3 bases and V 5 bases, and 4 bases lay outside the gene matches. The CDR3 region is CASSNTGGSNEKLFF. CDR3 nucleotides: TGTGCCAGCAGTAATACAGGGGGCTCTAATGAAAAACTGTTTTTT.

The chain combines TRBV11-2 with TRBJ2-1; a possible D gene is TRBD2 (6 bases). The length of the CDR3 is 14 residues. The germline gives CDR1 SGHAT, CDR2 FQNNGV. Trimming shortened V by 3 bases and J by 0 bases, and 6 bases separated the two germline ends. The CDR3 here is CASSFGSSYNEQFF. The CDR3 region has the DNA TGTGCCAGCAGCTTCGGGAGCTCCTACAATGAGCAGTTCTTC.

In its sample, this clone was seen a few times. This chain uses TRBV6-5 with TRBJ2-1, with a tentative D call TRBD1 (5 bases). CDR1 MNHEY and CDR2 SVGAGI come from the germline V gene. The CDR3 is 13 amino acids. Trimming pared 6 bases from V and 10 bases from J, leaving 16 bases between. The CDR3 bases are TGTGCCAGCAGCAACTCCCAGGGATGGGAGCAGTTCTTC. Protein sequence: CASSNSQGWEQFF.

V gene TRBV6-2 or TRBV6-3 combines with J gene TRBJ2-7, with 7 bases that match TRBD2. CDR1 and CDR2 from the germline V gene are MNHEY and SVGEGT. The CDR3 is made up of 13 amino acids. V lost 6 bases and J lost 4; bases outside the gene matches: 6. The CDR3 reads CASSLMGGYEQYF. The DNA of the CDR3 is TGTGCCAGCAGCCTAATGGGAGGGTACGAGCAGTACTTC.

The CDR3 sequence: CASSQGQGWGYTF. CDR3 sequence (DNA): TGTGCCAGCAGCCAGGGACAGGGCTGGGGCTACACCTTC. The V gene is TRBV7-9, the J gene TRBJ1-2; 9 positions agree with TRBD1. The V and J ends lost 5 bases and 8 bases, in that order; junction bases with no gene match: 6. The CDR3 spans 13 residues. CDR1 and CDR2 from the germline V gene are SEHNR and FQNEAQ (reference sequence).

This chain joins TRBV7-3 and TRBJ2-1; D may be TRBD2 (6 bases). The CDR3 is 17 residues long. V was clipped by 0 bases and J by 0 bases, with 12 bases between them. CDR1 is SGHTA, CDR2 FQGTGA, per germline. The CDR3 spells CASSLTSGEGSYNEQFF. The CDR3 region has the DNA TGTGCCAGCAGCTTAACTAGCGGAGAAGGCTCCTACAATGAGCAGTTCTTC.

The V and J genes are TRBV18 and TRBJ2-3; no reliable D call. Trimming shortened V by 4 bases and J by 0 bases, and 11 bases separated the two germline ends. The CDR3 covers 15 residues. The germline gives CDR1 KGHSH, CDR2 LQKENI. The CDR3 nucleotides are TGTGCCAGCTCACGGCTCGAATCTAGCACAGATACGCAGTATTTT. Encoded protein: CASSRLESSTDTQYF. Full variable domain (outside the CDR3, taken from reference TRBV18 and TRBJ2-3): NAGVMQNPRHLVRRRGQEARLRCSPMKGHSHVYWYRQLPEEGLKFMVYLQKENIIDESGMPKERFSAEFPKEGPSILRIQQVVRGDSAAYFCASSRLESSTDTQYFGPGTRLTVL.

This clone came up once. This chain links TRBV27 with TRBJ1-6; TRBD1 might be the D (6 bases). The CDR3 totals 14 residues. Germline loops: CDR1 MNHEY, CDR2 SMNVEV (reference sequence). Trimming pared 4 bases from V and 10 bases from J, leaving 14 bases between. The CDR3 DNA reads as TGTGCCAGCAGTTACCAGGGGAAGGAGTCACCCCTCCACTTT. It yields the protein CASSYQGKESPLHF.

The V and J genes are TRBV7-6 and TRBJ2-3, with 7 nucleotides matching TRBD2. This CDR3 is 14 amino acids long. Trimming at V came to 1 base and at J to 4 bases, leaving 2 bases not matched to a gene. Germline V CDR1 and CDR2: SGHVS, FNYEAQ. In nucleotides, the CDR3 is TGTGCCAGCAGCTTAGGCCTAGCGGCAGATACGCAGTATTTT. It is translated as CASSLGLAADTQYF.

The rearrangement links TRBV11-2 to TRBJ2-1; the D gene is possibly TRBD1 (6 bases). The CDR3 covers 15 residues. V was pared by 3 bases and J by 0 bases, with 9 bases between. Germline CDR1 and CDR2: SGHAT and FQNNGV. CDR3 in amino acids: CASSFGTFSYNEQFF. DNA for the CDR3: TGTGCCAGCAGCTTCGGGACATTCTCCTACAATGAGCAGTTCTTC.

The chain has TRBV21-1 and TRBJ1-5. TRBV21-1 is described as a pseudogene. CDR3 length equals 15 residues. The CDR3 is CASPMGGYSNQPQHF. The DNA of the CDR3 is TGTGCCAGTCCCATGGGGGGTTATAGCAATCAGCCCCAGCATTTT.

J is TRBJ1-1 and V is TRBV7-2; D perhaps matches TRBD1 (6 bases). CDR1 SGHTA and CDR2 FQGNSA come from the germline V gene. The CDR3 has 14 amino acids. V was pared by 1 base and J by 2 bases, with 8 bases between. CDR3 in DNA: TGTGCCAGCAGCTTAGGGGGGCATAACACTGAAGCTTTCTTT. It translates to CASSLGGHNTEAFF.

V usage is TRBV27 and J usage is TRBJ1-1, with D possibly TRBD1 on 5 matching bases. The CDR3 has 14 residues. Trimming left V 6 bases short and J 1 base short, with 12 bases between. Germline V gives CDR1 MNHEY, CDR2 SMNVEV (reference sequence). For the CDR3, the DNA is TGTGCCAGCAGGATTACGGGGGGGAACACTGAAGCTTTCTTT. Its translation: CASRITGGNTEAFF.

This rearrangement joins TRBV30 to TRBJ1-1; a possible D gene is TRBD1 (5 bases). Germline assignment: CDR1 GTSNPN and CDR2 SVGIG (reference sequence). The CDR3 runs 11 residues. The V end was cut by 4 bases, the J end by 7 bases, with 10 bases between. The CDR3 protein is CAWTGYDEAFF. The CDR3 nucleotides read TGTGCCTGGACAGGGTACGATGAAGCTTTCTTT.

CDR3 amino acids: CASSRVVGVDYTF. Here the CDR3 DNA reads TGTGCCAGCAGTCGGGTGGTTGGAGTAGACTACACCTTC. The chain uses TRBV28 and TRBJ1-2; D call uncertain. The CDR3 totals 13 residues. Trimming removed 5 bases from V and 10 bases from J, with 17 bases in between. In germline, CDR1 is MDHEN, CDR2 SYDVKM.

This rearrangement joins TRBV24-1 to TRBJ1-2; D unclear. This CDR3 comprises 13 residues. Trimming left V 3 bases short and J 6 bases short, with 10 bases between. Germline V gene data show CDR1 as KGHDR and CDR2 as SFDVKD. The CDR3 DNA is TGTGCCACCAGTGATAAAAGGAGCGATGGCTACACCTTC. Translated, it gives CATSDKRSDGYTF.

The rearrangement joins TRBV28 to TRBJ1-1; 9 nucleotides agree with TRBD1. Germline values: CDR1 MDHEN, CDR2 SYDVKM. The CDR3 spans 15 residues. Trimming at V came to 6 bases and at J to 0 bases, leaving 5 bases not matched to a gene. The CDR3 nucleotides are TGTGCCAGCAGAACAGGGGGCATGTTGAACACTGAAGCTTTCTTT. Residues: CASRTGGMLNTEAFF.

This chain links TRBV6-5 with TRBJ1-5; D unresolved. Looked up from germline, CDR1 is MNHEY and CDR2 is SVGAGI. The CDR3 has 15 residues. V was clipped by 0 bases and J by 4 bases, with 10 bases between them. For the CDR3, the DNA is TGTGCCAGCAGTTACTCAGGGAGGAATAATCAGCCCCAGCATTTT. Translating it yields CASSYSGRNNQPQHF.

This clone was recorded once. The rearrangement links TRBV6-9 to TRBJ2-6; perhaps TRBD1 as D (6 bases). The CDR3 contains 14 residues. V was cut by 7 bases and J by 2 bases, with 9 bases left in between. Germline CDR1 reads MNHGY; CDR2 reads SVAAGI. The CDR3 region has the DNA TGTGCCAGCACCCAGGGGACTGGGGCCAACGTCCTGACTTTC. Its translation: CASTQGTGANVLTF.

The chain couples TRBV6-5 to TRBJ2-7; D is uncertain. The CDR3 loop spans 13 amino acids. Germline CDR1 reads MNHEY; CDR2 reads SVGAGI. V lost 6 bases to trimming and J lost 3 bases, with 12 bases between them. The CDR3 loop reads CASRRGLFYEQYF. The CDR3 bases are TGTGCCAGCAGGAGAGGTCTCTTCTACGAGCAGTACTTC.

The chain couples TRBV5-1 to TRBJ1-4, with D tentatively TRBD1 (6 bases). Germline lookup yields CDR1 SGHRS and CDR2 YFSETQ. This CDR3 is 16 amino acids long. V lost 2 bases, J lost 15 bases, and 26 bases lay in between. The DNA of the CDR3 is TGCGCCAGCAGCTTTGGGACGACAGGCGCGGGGGGTAAGGTGTTTTTT. Its translation: CASSFGTTGAGGKVFF.

This sequence joins TRBV28 and TRBJ1-2; D ambiguous. The V end was cut by 4 bases, the J end by 2 bases, with 11 bases between. This CDR3 is 14 amino acids long. Germline-derived CDR1 and CDR2 are MDHEN and SYDVKM. DNA for the CDR3: TGTGCCAGCAGTTCTCCAGGCCCCAACTATGGCTACACCTTC. Its translation is CASSSPGPNYGYTF.